Shown below are 26 T cell receptor beta chains from a single sample sequenced in a study of T cells in Graves' hyperthyroidism and ophthalmopathy. The investigators amplified TCR beta CDR3 regions from RNA transcripts. HTBI primers were employed in a first-round RT-PCR of the TCR CDR3. Each CDR3 protein is one row after TCRdb ran MiXCR on the multiplex PCR reads. Of roughly 520,000 distinct CDR3 sequences detected, approximately 24% appear once; the ten largest clones hold about 11%. The specimen sequenced was blood. Receptors were obtained from a woman in her twenties or thirties with Graves' ophthalmopathy.

This clonotype has ten or more counts. The chain joins TRBV12-3 or TRBV12-4 to TRBJ2-7; 11 bases are a match to TRBD1. Trimming at V came to 5 bases and at J to 4 bases, leaving 4 bases not matched to a gene. This CDR3 has 14 residues. The DNA of the CDR3 is TGTGCCAGCAGTCTCCGGGACAGGGGGTACGAGCAGTACTTC. It translates to CASSLRDRGYEQYF.

This clonotype has a count of ten or more. The chain joins TRBV19 to TRBJ2-2; no clear D. Germline-derived CDR1 and CDR2 are LNHDA and SQIVND (reference sequence). The ends were cut back, 7 bases at V and 3 bases at J, with 15 bases in the middle. This CDR3 region has 15 residues. This CDR3 is CASIDPLTYTGELFF. In DNA form, the CDR3 reads TGTGCCAGTATAGACCCGCTCACCTACACCGGGGAGCTGTTTTTT.

This clonotype was detected many times. The chain links TRBV18 to TRBJ2-2; no clear D. Germline lookup yields CDR1 KGHSH and CDR2 LQKENI. V lost 4 bases and J 6 bases, leaving 12 bases between the germline ends. The CDR3 is 14 residues long. CDR3 DNA: TGTGCCAGCTCACGGGCTCGAGAGGCCGGGGAGCTGTTTTTT. Its translation: CASSRAREAGELFF.

This clonotype was counted at least ten times. This chain links TRBV19 with TRBJ1-2, with a possible D match to TRBD1 (6 bases). Trimming took 4 bases from V and 0 from J, leaving 12 bases between them. Germline V gives CDR1 LNHDA, CDR2 SQIVND (reference sequence). The CDR3 length is 15 residues. In nucleotides, the CDR3 is TGTGCCAGTAGTACGTCAGGGGCGTCTAACTATGGCTACACCTTC. Its protein is CASSTSGASNYGYTF.

V usage is TRBV6-4 and J usage is TRBJ1-5, with unresolved D. Germline V gives CDR1 MRHNA, CDR2 SNTAGT. Trimming took 3 bases from V and 5 from J, leaving 23 bases between them. The CDR3 extends over 18 amino acids. For the CDR3, the DNA is TGTGCCAGCAGTGATCGAGTGAAGGTAAAAATTGCGGATCAGCCCCAGCATTTT. Translation: CASSDRVKVKIADQPQHF.

This clonotype occurred many times. The chain is built from TRBV19 and TRBJ1-1; D is undetermined. Trimming cost V 3 bases and J 2 bases, with 13 bases left between them. Germline loops: CDR1 LNHDA, CDR2 SQIVND (reference sequence). The CDR3 loop spans 15 amino acids. CDR3 DNA sequence: TGTGCCAGTAGTATCGCAGCCTTATCTAACACTGAAGCTTTCTTT. This sequence encodes CASSIAALSNTEAFF.

This clonotype has at least ten counts. The V call is TRBV7-6, the J call TRBJ1-1; TRBD1 aligns across 8 bases. Germline-derived CDR1 and CDR2 are SGHVS and FNYEAQ. This CDR3 comprises 16 residues. V dropped 0 bases and J dropped 6; count of bases not matched to a gene: 9. CDR3 amino acids: CASSLAPLGQGAEAFF. The CDR3 nucleotides are TGTGCCAGCAGCTTAGCCCCTCTCGGACAGGGTGCTGAAGCTTTCTTT.

This clonotype was picked up many times. The genes are TRBV6-5 and TRBJ1-2; D is possibly TRBD1 (6 bases). V gave up 6 bases and J gave up 8 bases, with 16 bases separating them. The CDR3 length is 13 residues. In germline, CDR1 is MNHEY, CDR2 SVGAGI. CDR3 loop: CASSGNRAGGYTF. CDR3 nucleotide sequence: TGTGCCAGCAGCGGCAACAGGGCCGGAGGCTACACCTTC.

The V gene is TRBV12-3 or TRBV12-4, the J gene TRBJ1-2; D call uncertain. The CDR3 runs to 16 residues. V was pared by 5 bases and J by 2 bases, with 18 bases between. CDR3: CASSPLEPTVNYGYTF. The CDR3 DNA reads TGTGCCAGCAGTCCCCTTGAACCAACAGTAAACTATGGCTACACCTTC.

The chain has TRBV12-3 or TRBV12-4 and TRBJ2-7, with 12 bases identical to TRBD1. The CDR3 totals 13 residues. Losses at the gene ends were 5 bases for V and 7 bases for J; bases not matched to a gene: 3. CDR3 nucleotides: TGTGCCAGCAGTGGGGACAGGGGGCTTGAGCAGTACTTC. Its translation is CASSGDRGLEQYF.

V and J are TRBV4-1 and TRBJ2-5; 12 bases fit TRBD2. The CDR3 loop spans 16 amino acids. Per germline, CDR1 MGHRA and CDR2 YSYEKL. V shed 5 bases, J shed 0 bases, and the junction held 4 bases outside the gene matches. CDR3 coding DNA: TGCGCCAGCAGCTCCCGACTAGCGGGGGACCAAGAGACCCAGTACTTC. It yields the protein CASSSRLAGDQETQYF.

This clonotype came up many times. This rearrangement joins TRBV9 to TRBJ2-7; no clear D gene. The germline CDR1 and CDR2 sequences are SGDLS and YYNGEE. The CDR3 loop spans 14 amino acids. V was shortened by 7 bases and J by 4 bases, with 18 bases between the two germline ends. CDR3: CASSLGPALYEQYF. The DNA for the CDR3 is TGTGCCAGCTCCCTTGGGCCGGCACTGTACGAGCAGTACTTC.

V is TRBV6-5 and J is TRBJ1-2, with D hard to call. Trimming took 0 bases from V and 8 from J, leaving 16 bases between them. This CDR3 is built from 15 residues. Per the germline V gene, CDR1 is MNHEY and CDR2 is SVGAGI. The CDR3 sequence is CASSYSRSSPFGYTF. CDR3 coding DNA: TGTGCCAGCAGTTACTCGAGGAGTTCCCCCTTCGGCTACACCTTC.

This clonotype came up a few times. The chain is built from TRBV28 and TRBJ2-4; tentative D call: TRBD1 (6 bases). CDR3 length: 16 residues. The V gene lost 4 bases and the J gene lost 0 bases, with 13 bases spanning the gap. Germline V gives CDR1 MDHEN, CDR2 SYDVKM. The CDR3 spells CASSSRDKLAKNIQYF. The CDR3 DNA follows: TGTGCCAGCAGTTCCCGGGACAAGCTAGCCAAAAACATTCAGTACTTC.

The chain uses TRBV6-5 and TRBJ1-1; D unresolved. Looked up from germline, CDR1 is MNHEY and CDR2 is SVGAGI. The CDR3 loop spans 14 amino acids. V was shortened by 0 bases and J by 4 bases, with 9 bases between the two germline ends. The CDR3 here is CASSYSGPGTEAFF. The CDR3 coding sequence is TGTGCCAGCAGTTACTCTGGTCCGGGCACTGAAGCTTTCTTT.

V gene TRBV28 combines with J gene TRBJ2-7, with D maybe TRBD2 (5 bases). The CDR3 extends over 15 amino acids. In germline, CDR1 is MDHEN, CDR2 SYDVKM. Trimming removed 3 bases at V and 5 bases at J, with 17 bases between. The chain's CDR3 is CASSFRGNRYDEQYF. CDR3 in DNA: TGTGCCAGCAGTTTTCGAGGGAATAGGTACGACGAGCAGTACTTC.

A remark on this clonotype: A read error may account for a junction end that differs from germline. The gene calls are TRBV7-2 and TRBJ1-1; no clear D. CDR1 is SGHTA and CDR2 is FQGNSA in the germline V gene. The CDR3 is 13 amino acids. The CDR3 sequence: CASSLTVNTEACF. The CDR3 DNA reads TGTGCCAGCAGCTTGACGGTAAACACTGAAGCTTGCTTT.

This clonotype appeared many times. V and J are TRBV9 and TRBJ1-3, with D possibly matching TRBD1 (5 bases). Germline V CDR1 and CDR2: SGDLS, YYNGEE. Trimming left V 6 bases short and J 3 bases short, with 7 bases between. This CDR3 has 12 residues. The CDR3 protein is CASTTDGNTIYF. The CDR3 coding sequence is TGTGCCAGCACGACAGATGGAAACACCATATATTTT. The full variable domain, in which reference TRBV9 and TRBJ1-3 provide the parts outside the CDR3, is DSGVTQTPKHLITATGQRVTLRCSPRSGDLSVYWYQQSLDQGLQFLIQYYNGEERAKGNILERFSAQQFPDLHSELNLSSLELGDSALYFCASTTDGNTIYFGEGSWLTVV.

The J gene is TRBJ2-7, the V gene TRBV12-3 or TRBV12-4, with 8 bases that match TRBD1. CDR3 length: 15 amino acids. V was pared by 5 bases and J by 5 bases, with 11 bases of the junction left unmatched. The CDR3 DNA reads as TGTGCCAGCAGTCACCCGACAGGGGTTAAGAACGAGCAGTACTTC. This encodes CASSHPTGVKNEQYF.

This clonotype was detected only a few times. This CDR3 reads CASKTGGKAFF. CDR3 bases: TGTGCCAGCAAAACAGGGGGCAAAGCTTTCTTT. The rearrangement links TRBV25-1 to TRBJ1-1; TRBD1 matches at 9 bases. Germline assignment: CDR1 MGHDK and CDR2 SYGVNS. Trimming took 7 bases from V and 9 from J; bases not matched to a gene: 3. The CDR3 loop spans 11 amino acids.

This sequence joins TRBV6-1 and TRBJ2-6; D gene uncertain. This CDR3 spans 14 amino acids. CDR1 is MNHNS, CDR2 SASEGT, per germline. The V end was cut by 7 bases, the J end by 3 bases, with 10 bases between. CDR3 nucleotide sequence: TGTGCCAGCAAGGCCCTGGTTGGGGCCAACGTCCTGACTTTC. Protein: CASKALVGANVLTF.

A remark on this clonotype: Just one base apart from a much larger clone, this may be a read error. Since the CDR3 does not end with the conserved phenylalanine or tryptophan, this likely comes from a read error. The chain couples TRBV3-1 to TRBJ2-7; 9 bases fit TRBD1. The trim removed 3 bases at V and 7 bases at J, leaving 10 bases unmatched. Germline V CDR1 and CDR2: LGHDT, YNNKEL (reference sequence). The CDR3 is 15 residues long. The CDR3 here is CASSQMGQGVWEQYL. In DNA, the CDR3 is TGTGCCAGCAGCCAGATGGGACAGGGTGTTTGGGAGCAGTACCTC.

This clonotype was observed at least ten times. The chain employs TRBV18 and TRBJ1-5; 7 bases are a match to TRBD1. This CDR3 has 14 amino acids. Unmatched junction bases numbered 6, after V lost 5 bases and J lost 5 bases. Germline V gene data show CDR1 as KGHSH and CDR2 as LQKENI. In DNA form, the CDR3 reads TGTGCCAGCTCAATGACAGGGAGCGATCAGCCCCAGCATTTT. This encodes CASSMTGSDQPQHF.

The table lists this clonotype with many counts. The rearrangement uses TRBV19 and TRBJ2-7, with D possibly matching TRBD2 (5 bases). Germline lookup yields CDR1 LNHDA and CDR2 SQIVND (reference sequence). V lost 5 bases and J lost 3, with 14 bases in between. This CDR3 contains 14 residues. CDR3 DNA: TGTGCCAGTAGTTTCGGAGGTTACAACTACGAGCAGTACTTC. Encoded protein: CASSFGGYNYEQYF.

This clonotype came up a few times. The chain links TRBV6-1 to TRBJ1-1; D gene unclear. V lost 8 bases and J 11 bases, leaving 15 bases between the germline ends. This CDR3 contains 11 residues. Germline values: CDR1 MNHNS, CDR2 SASEGT. The CDR3 loop reads CASGTGMKAFF. CDR3 coding DNA: TGTGCCAGCGGTACCGGGATGAAGGCTTTCTTT.

This chain links TRBV6-2 or TRBV6-3 with TRBJ2-5; 7 positions agree with TRBD2. V was clipped by 7 bases and J by 3 bases; unmatched bases: 5. This CDR3 has 13 amino acids. Germline assignment: CDR1 MNHEY and CDR2 SVGEGT. This CDR3 reads CASTIGGKETQYF. CDR3 bases: TGTGCCAGCACAATCGGGGGGAAAGAGACCCAGTACTTC.